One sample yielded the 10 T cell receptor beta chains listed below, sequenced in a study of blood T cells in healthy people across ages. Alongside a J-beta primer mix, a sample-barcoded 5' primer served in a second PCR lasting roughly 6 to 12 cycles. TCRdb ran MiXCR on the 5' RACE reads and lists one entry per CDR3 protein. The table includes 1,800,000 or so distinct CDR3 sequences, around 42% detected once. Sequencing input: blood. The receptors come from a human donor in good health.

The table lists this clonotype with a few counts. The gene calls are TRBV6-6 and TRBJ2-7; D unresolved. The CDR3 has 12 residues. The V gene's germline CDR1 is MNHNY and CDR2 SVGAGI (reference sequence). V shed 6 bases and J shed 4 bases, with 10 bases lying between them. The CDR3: CASRSTRYEQYF. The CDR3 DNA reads TGTGCCAGCAGATCTACACGATACGAGCAGTACTTC.

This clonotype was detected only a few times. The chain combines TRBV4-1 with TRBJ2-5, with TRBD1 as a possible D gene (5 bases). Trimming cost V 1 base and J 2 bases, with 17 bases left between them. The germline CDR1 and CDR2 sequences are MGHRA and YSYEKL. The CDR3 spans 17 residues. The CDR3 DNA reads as TGCGCCAGCAGCCAAGTGGCCTATTTGACAGTACAAGAGACCCAGTACTTC. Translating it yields CASSQVAYLTVQETQYF.

CDR3 coding DNA: TGCGCCAGCAGCATAGAATACGGGACAGCCAAGTTCTTC. Translating gives CASSIEYGTAKFF. This chain links TRBV5-1 with TRBJ2-1; 7 bases are a match to TRBD1. Germline lookup yields CDR1 SGHRS and CDR2 YFSETQ. CDR3 length equals 13 residues. V gave up 4 bases and J gave up 14 bases; unmatched junction bases: 12. The complete variable domain, with remaining parts taken from reference TRBV5-1 and TRBJ2-1, reads KAGVTQTPRYLIKTRGQQVTLSCSPISGHRSVSWYQQTPGQGLQFLFEYFSETQRNKGNFPGRFSGRQFSNSRSEMNVSTLELGDSALYLCASSIEYGTAKFFGPGTRLTVL.

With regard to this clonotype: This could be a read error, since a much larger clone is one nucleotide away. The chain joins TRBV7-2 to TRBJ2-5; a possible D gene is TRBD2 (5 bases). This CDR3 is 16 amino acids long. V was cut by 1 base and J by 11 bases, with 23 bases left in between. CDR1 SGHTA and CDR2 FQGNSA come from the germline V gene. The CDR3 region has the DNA TGTGCCAGCAGCTTAGGAGGCGGGCAGCTCTACAATGAGCAGTACTTC. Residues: CASSLGGGQLYNEQYF.

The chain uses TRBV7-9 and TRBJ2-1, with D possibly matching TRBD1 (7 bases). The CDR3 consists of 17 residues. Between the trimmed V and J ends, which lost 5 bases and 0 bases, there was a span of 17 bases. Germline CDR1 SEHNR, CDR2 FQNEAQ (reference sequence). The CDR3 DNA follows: TGTGCCAGCAGCCTAAGACGCGGGGACAGCTCCTACAATGAGCAGTTCTTC. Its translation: CASSLRRGDSSYNEQFF.

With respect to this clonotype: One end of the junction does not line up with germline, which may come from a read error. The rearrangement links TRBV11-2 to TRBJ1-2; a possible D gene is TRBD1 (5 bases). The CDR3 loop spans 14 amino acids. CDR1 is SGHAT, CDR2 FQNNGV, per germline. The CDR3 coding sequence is TGTGCCAGCGGCTTTTCCCCTGGGGACTATGGATACACCTTC. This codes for CASGFSPGDYGYTF.

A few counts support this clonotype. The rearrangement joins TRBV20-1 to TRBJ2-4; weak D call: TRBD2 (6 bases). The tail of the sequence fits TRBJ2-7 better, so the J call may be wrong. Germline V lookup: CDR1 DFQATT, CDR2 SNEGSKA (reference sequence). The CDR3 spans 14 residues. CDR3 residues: CSALRGHSSYEQYF. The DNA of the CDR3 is TGCAGCGCGTTGCGGGGCCACTCCTCCTACGAGCAGTACTTC.

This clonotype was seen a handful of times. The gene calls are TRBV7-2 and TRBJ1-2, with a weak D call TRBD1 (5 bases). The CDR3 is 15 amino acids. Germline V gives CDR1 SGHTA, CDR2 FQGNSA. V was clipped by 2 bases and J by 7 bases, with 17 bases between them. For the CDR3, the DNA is TGTGCCAGCAGCTTAACCCCGGGAACCCAGGGTGGCTACACCTTC. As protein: CASSLTPGTQGGYTF.

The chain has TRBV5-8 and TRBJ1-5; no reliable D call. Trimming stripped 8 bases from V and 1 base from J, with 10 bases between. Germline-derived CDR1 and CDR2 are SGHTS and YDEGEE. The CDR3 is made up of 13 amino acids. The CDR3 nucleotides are TGTGCCAGTGTAAGACGGAGCAATCAGCCCCAGCATTTT. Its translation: CASVRRSNQPQHF. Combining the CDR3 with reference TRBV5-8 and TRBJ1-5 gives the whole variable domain EAGVTQSPTHLIKTRGQQATLRCSPISGHTSVYWYQQALGLGLQFLLWYDEGEERNRGNFPPRFSGRQFPNYSSELNVNALELEDSALYLCASVRRSNQPQHFGDGTRLSIL.

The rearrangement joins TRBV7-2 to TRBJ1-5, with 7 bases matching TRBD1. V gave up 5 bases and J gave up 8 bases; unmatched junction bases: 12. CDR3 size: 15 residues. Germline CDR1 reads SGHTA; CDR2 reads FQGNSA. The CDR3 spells CASSPQGTVGKPQHF. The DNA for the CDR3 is TGTGCCAGCAGCCCACAGGGGACCGTAGGAAAGCCCCAGCATTTT. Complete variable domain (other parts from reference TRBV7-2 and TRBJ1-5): GAGVSQSPSNKVTEKGKDVELRCDPISGHTALYWYRQSLGQGLEFLIYFQGNSAPDKSGLPSDRFSAERTGGSVSTLTIQRTQQEDSAVYLCASSPQGTVGKPQHFGDGTRLSIL.